This paragraph reports one T cell receptor (beta chain). The sample belongs to a study of blood T cell repertoires in COVID-19. Whole-study context: COVID-19 samples from acute and convalescent phases originated in the United States, Italy and Spain.

In the source study's methods: Researchers report that nucleated cell counts were estimated from reference gene primer amplification. Profiling relied on immunoSEQ multiplex PCR, and the TCRdb table lists in-frame clones only, not all of them. V, J and clone size were drawn from that table, and D and trimming were deduced from the DNA. The profile shows some 220,000 clones, 85% of them singletons. Losses at the gene ends were 6 bases for V and 0 bases for J; bases not matched to a gene: 9. The CDR3 length is 16 residues. CDR1 MDHEN and CDR2 SYDVKM come from the germline V gene. Patients from Seattle were sampled longitudinally, starting during active infection.

The specimen was peripheral blood. This chain connects TRBV28 to TRBJ1-1, with 8 nucleotides matching TRBD1. The TCR was taken from a woman in her 70s with COVID-19, enrolled during active disease. The CDR3 DNA reads TGTGCCAGCAGGACCGGGACAGGAAATATGAACACTGAAGCTTTCTTT. It is translated as CASRTGTGNMNTEAFF.